The present T cell receptor beta chain was sequenced within a study of OX40 agonist ivuxolimab in advanced cancers. Looking at the study overall: Every 2 weeks, patients received ivuxolimab intravenously, dosed at 0.01 to 10 mg/kg. A history of anti-PD-1, anti-PD-L1 or anti-CTLA-4 therapy was acceptable, and roughly 40% had some.

In regard to this clone: Its matching antigen is unknown.

The repertoire was sequenced with immunoSEQ multiplex PCR; TCRdb's copy has only in-frame clones and lacks some. The sample has 25,000 to 35,000 clones, roughly 80% seen once. V shed 1 base, J shed 3 bases, and the junction held 9 bases outside the gene matches. The length of the CDR3 is 18 residues. CDR1 and CDR2 (germline): SGHVS, FNYEAQ. Study results and caveats: Undetermined was the antigen specificity of the expanded peripheral T cells.

This receptor was obtained from an adult with an advanced solid tumor such as melanoma, head and neck, liver or kidney cancer. V usage is TRBV7-6 and J usage is TRBJ2-1; 10 nucleotides align to TRBD1. The input for sequencing was CD4+ or CD8+ T cells sorted from blood, taken in a trial of the OX40 agonist ivuxolimab. The CDR3 DNA reads TGTGCCAGCAGCTTAGGGGGACAGGGGAGTAGCTTCTACAATGAGCAGTTCTTC. It translates to CASSLGGQGSSFYNEQFF.